The rows below give T cell receptor beta chains drawn from one sample of a study of T cell changes during pregnancy in multiple sclerosis. Assay used: immunoSEQ multiplex PCR; TCRdb lists only in-frame clones, some missing. The table lists approximately 60,000 clones, about 94% of them singletons. The sequences come from CD4+ T cells from peripheral blood mononuclear cells, collected before pregnancy. These receptors all come from a female donor with multiple sclerosis, enrolled in a pregnancy study. Each CDR3 is given with its conserved first and last residue. Fields, in order: CDR3 length, J gene, V gene, clone size, D gene, CDR3 protein, CDR3 DNA. The D gene is left open where the match is weak. Clone size is not always given. Where it is, it says once, few, many or a class for expanded clones.

length: 16
J: TRBJ1-2
V: TRBV6-5
size: once
D: TRBD1
CDR3: CASSYSWDRGNYGYTF
DNA: TGTGCCAGCAGTTACTCCTGGGACAGGGGGAACTATGGCTACACCTTC

length: 14
J: TRBJ1-4
V: TRBV29-1
size: .
D: .
CDR3: CSAEGPGRNEKLFF
DNA: TGCAGCGCCGAAGGTCCCGGGAGAAATGAAAAACTGTTTTTT

length: 16
J: TRBJ2-7
V: TRBV6-1
size: .
D: .
CDR3: CASSESPLAAGYEQYF
DNA: TGTGCCAGCAGTGAAAGCCCACTCGCGGCTGGGTACGAGCAGTACTTC

length: 15
J: TRBJ1-5
V: TRBV28
size: .
D: .
CDR3: CASSVAGKRIQPQHF
DNA: TGTGCCAGCAGTGTGGCAGGGAAGCGCATTCAGCCCCAGCATTTT

length: 14
J: TRBJ1-2
V: TRBV28
size: .
D: .
CDR3: CASSLAISSYGYTF
DNA: TGTGCCAGCAGTTTAGCCATTTCCAGCTATGGCTACACCTTC

length: 14
J: TRBJ2-1
V: TRBV9
size: .
D: .
CDR3: CASSTRQIPNEQFF
DNA: TGTGCCAGCAGCACACGACAGATCCCCAATGAGCAGTTCTTC

length: 15
J: TRBJ2-7
V: TRBV11-2
size: once
D: TRBD1
CDR3: CASSFWTGEFSEQYF
DNA: TGTGCCAGCAGCTTTTGGACAGGGGAATTCTCCGAGCAGTACTTC

length: 15
J: TRBJ2-7
V: TRBV7-2
size: .
D: TRBD2
CDR3: CASSLVGGVGDEQYF
DNA: TGTGCCAGCAGCTTAGTGGGGGGGGTTGGGGACGAGCAGTACTTC

length: 15
J: TRBJ2-1
V: TRBV4-1
size: .
D: TRBD2
CDR3: CASSQLGLAGNEQFF
DNA: TGCGCCAGCAGCCAGTTGGGACTAGCGGGTAATGAGCAGTTCTTC

length: 11
J: TRBJ1-1
V: TRBV20-1
size: .
D: .
CDR3: CSARVDTEAFF
DNA: TGCAGTGCGAGGGTGGACACTGAAGCTTTCTTT

length: 14
J: TRBJ1-2
V: TRBV2
size: once
D: .
CDR3: CASSVGRGAGGYTF
DNA: TGTGCCAGCAGTGTTGGACGGGGAGCGGGTGGCTACACCTTC

length: 11
J: TRBJ2-7
V: TRBV28
size: .
D: .
CDR3: CASSRDTLPSW
DNA: TGTGCCAGCAGTAGGGACACCCTCCCGTCGTGG

length: 17
J: TRBJ2-5
V: TRBV14
size: .
D: TRBD2
CDR3: CASSRNSGGTVPETQYF
DNA: TGTGCCAGCAGCCGTAACTCGGGAGGAACGGTCCCAGAGACCCAGTACTTC

length: 15
J: TRBJ2-7
V: TRBV6-1
size: .
D: TRBD2
CDR3: CASRLGLAGQDEQYF
DNA: TGTGCCAGCAGGCTGGGACTAGCGGGACAAGACGAGCAGTACTTC

length: 13
J: TRBJ2-5
V: TRBV4-1
size: .
D: TRBD2
CDR3: CASSPGLVGTQYF
DNA: TGCGCCAGCAGCCCCGGACTAGTGGGGACCCAGTACTTC

length: 14
J: TRBJ1-1
V: TRBV25-1
size: few
D: TRBD1
CDR3: CASSFRTGSTEAFF
DNA: TGTGCCAGCAGTTTCCGGACAGGGAGCACTGAAGCTTTCTTT

length: 17
J: TRBJ2-7
V: TRBV19
size: .
D: TRBD2
CDR3: CASSARSSGRPTYEQYF
DNA: TGTGCCAGTAGTGCCCGATCTAGCGGGAGACCAACCTACGAGCAGTACTTC

length: 17
J: TRBJ2-3
V: TRBV9
size: .
D: .
CDR3: CASSVESGLSGTDTQYF
DNA: TGTGCCAGCAGCGTAGAGTCAGGGTTGAGTGGCACAGATACGCAGTATTTT

length: 14
J: TRBJ1-1
V: TRBV9
size: .
D: .
CDR3: CASSVAGVGTEAFF
DNA: TGTGCCAGCAGCGTAGCGGGGGTAGGCACTGAAGCTTTCTTT

length: 14
J: TRBJ2-7
V: TRBV11-3
size: .
D: TRBD1
CDR3: CATGGQGAGYEQYF
DNA: TGTGCCACCGGCGGGCAGGGGGCTGGGTACGAGCAGTACTTC

length: 13
J: TRBJ1-4
V: TRBV30
size: .
D: .
CDR3: CAWGDSPSEKLFF
DNA: TGTGCCTGGGGGGACTCCCCCTCCGAAAAACTGTTTTTT

length: 16
J: TRBJ2-2
V: TRBV10-3
size: .
D: TRBD2
CDR3: CAISDSGLAGPGELFF
DNA: TGTGCCATCAGTGATTCGGGACTAGCGGGACCCGGGGAGCTGTTTTTT

length: 14
J: TRBJ2-2
V: TRBV27
size: .
D: .
CDR3: CASSHAGLTGELFF
DNA: TGTGCCAGCAGTCACGCAGGGCTCACCGGGGAGCTGTTTTTT

length: 15
J: TRBJ1-1
V: TRBV5-1
size: .
D: .
CDR3: CASSLDGHLNTEAFF
DNA: TGCGCCAGCAGCTTGGATGGACACCTGAACACTGAAGCTTTCTTT

length: 18
J: TRBJ1-3
V: TRBV7-9
size: .
D: .
CDR3: CASSLEFRGGSSGNTIYF
DNA: TGTGCCAGCAGCTTAGAATTCCGCGGCGGATCCTCTGGAAACACCATATATTTT

length: 14
J: TRBJ2-5
V: TRBV29-1
size: .
D: .
CDR3: CSVAGTTLQETQYF
DNA: TGCAGCGTTGCCGGGACAACATTGCAAGAGACCCAGTACTTC

length: 17
J: TRBJ2-1
V: TRBV5-1
size: .
D: TRBD2
CDR3: CASSLNGLAGTYNEQFF
DNA: TGCGCCAGCAGCTTAAATGGACTAGCAGGAACCTACAATGAGCAGTTCTTC

length: 15
J: TRBJ2-3
V: TRBV9
size: .
D: .
CDR3: CASSVSSEVQDTQYF
DNA: TGTGCCAGCAGCGTAAGCAGTGAGGTACAAGATACGCAGTATTTT

length: 14
J: TRBJ1-6
V: TRBV7-9
size: .
D: .
CDR3: CASSFMGDNSPLHF
DNA: TGTGCCAGCAGCTTTATGGGAGATAATTCACCCCTCCACTTT

length: 16
J: TRBJ2-2
V: TRBV11-3
size: .
D: .
CDR3: CASSLETGPSTGELFF
DNA: TGTGCCAGCAGCTTAGAAACAGGGCCAAGCACCGGGGAGCTGTTTTTT

length: 15
J: TRBJ2-1
V: TRBV2
size: .
D: TRBD2
CDR3: CASSWLAGVDNEQFF
DNA: TGTGCCAGCAGTTGGCTAGCGGGAGTGGACAATGAGCAGTTCTTC

length: 12
J: TRBJ1-2
V: TRBV7-6
size: .
D: .
CDR3: CASSLKGENYTF
DNA: TGTGCCAGCAGCTTAAAGGGGGAAAACTACACCTTC

length: 14
J: TRBJ2-1
V: TRBV7-9
size: .
D: TRBD2
CDR3: CASRTSGSGYEQFF
DNA: TGTGCCAGCAGAACTAGCGGGAGTGGGTATGAGCAGTTCTTC

length: 15
J: TRBJ2-1
V: TRBV6-1
size: once
D: TRBD2
CDR3: CASIPWTSGSNEQFF
DNA: TGTGCCAGCATACCTTGGACTAGCGGGAGTAATGAGCAGTTCTTC

length: 13
J: TRBJ2-7
V: TRBV19
size: .
D: .
CDR3: CASSKGQIYEQYF
DNA: TGTGCCAGTAGTAAAGGACAGATTTACGAGCAGTACTTC

length: 12
J: TRBJ2-5
V: TRBV30
size: .
D: TRBD1
CDR3: CAWRTGGETQYF
DNA: TGTGCCTGGAGGACAGGGGGAGAGACCCAGTACTTC

length: 15
J: TRBJ1-5
V: TRBV4-1
size: few
D: .
CDR3: CASSQVALGNQPQHF
DNA: TGCGCCAGCAGCCAAGTCGCCCTAGGCAATCAGCCCCAGCATTTT

length: 15
J: TRBJ2-2
V: TRBV7-2
size: .
D: TRBD2
CDR3: CASSLRTSETGELFF
DNA: TGTGCCAGCAGCTTACGGACTAGCGAGACCGGGGAGCTGTTTTTT

length: 12
J: TRBJ2-1
V: TRBV6-5
size: .
D: .
CDR3: CASSYRGGEQFF
DNA: TGTGCCAGCAGTTACAGGGGAGGTGAGCAGTTCTTC

length: 14
J: TRBJ1-4
V: TRBV23-1
size: .
D: .
CDR3: CASSQLGGAEKLFF
DNA: TGCGCCAGCAGTCAGCTCGGGGGGGCTGAAAAACTGTTTTTT

length: 14
J: TRBJ2-2
V: TRBV28
size: .
D: .
CDR3: CASSLRRSTGELFF
DNA: TGTGCCAGCAGTTTAAGACGGAGCACCGGGGAGCTGTTTTTT

length: 14
J: TRBJ2-7
V: TRBV18
size: .
D: TRBD2
CDR3: CASSPAGLADEQYF
DNA: TGTGCCAGCTCACCGGCGGGACTAGCGGACGAGCAGTACTTC

length: 16
J: TRBJ2-3
V: TRBV28
size: .
D: TRBD1
CDR3: CASSLNVGQGTDTQYF
DNA: TGTGCCAGCAGTTTAAACGTGGGACAGGGGACAGATACGCAGTATTTT

length: 14
J: TRBJ1-1
V: TRBV28
size: .
D: .
CDR3: CASTLREMNTEAFF
DNA: TGTGCCAGCACCCTCCGGGAAATGAACACTGAAGCTTTCTTT

length: 15
J: TRBJ2-5
V: TRBV7-9
size: .
D: TRBD2
CDR3: CASSLVSGRVGTQYF
DNA: TGTGCCAGCAGCTTAGTTAGCGGGAGAGTCGGGACCCAGTACTTC

length: 15
J: TRBJ1-3
V: TRBV2
size: .
D: TRBD1
CDR3: CASRGQVLSGNTIYF
DNA: TGTGCCAGCAGGGGACAGGTTCTCTCTGGAAACACCATATATTTT

length: 13
J: TRBJ2-3
V: TRBV28
size: .
D: .
CDR3: CASSQGGEDTQYF
DNA: TGTGCCAGCAGTCAAGGGGGGGAAGATACGCAGTATTTT

length: 14
J: TRBJ2-2
V: TRBV10-3
size: .
D: .
CDR3: CAIRREGGTGELFF
DNA: TGTGCCATCCGGAGGGAGGGGGGCACCGGGGAGCTGTTTTTT

length: 17
J: TRBJ2-5
V: TRBV2
size: .
D: TRBD1
CDR3: CASRLQIFLGQAETQYF
DNA: TGTGCCAGCAGACTGCAAATATTCCTGGGACAGGCAGAGACCCAGTACTTC

length: 15
J: TRBJ2-7
V: TRBV6-5
size: .
D: TRBD1
CDR3: CASSRGGTGAREQYF
DNA: TGTGCCAGCAGTCGTGGGGGGACAGGGGCGCGGGAGCAGTACTTC

length: 18
J: TRBJ2-5
V: TRBV5-5
size: .
D: TRBD2
CDR3: CASSLVWGLAGVEETQYF
DNA: TGTGCCAGCAGCTTGGTCTGGGGACTAGCGGGAGTCGAGGAGACCCAGTACTTC

length: 13
J: TRBJ2-1
V: TRBV7-2
size: .
D: .
CDR3: CASSYYTPNEQFF
DNA: TGTGCCAGCAGTTACTACACCCCCAATGAGCAGTTCTTC

length: 15
J: TRBJ1-2
V: TRBV7-9
size: few
D: TRBD1
CDR3: CASTLTGGSPGGYTF
DNA: TGTGCCAGCACCCTGACAGGGGGATCGCCTGGGGGCTACACCTTC

length: 16
J: TRBJ2-3
V: TRBV10-1
size: .
D: .
CDR3: CASSGKGQVLTDTQYF
DNA: TGCGCCAGCAGTGGGAAGGGGCAGGTCCTCACAGATACGCAGTATTTT

length: 13
J: TRBJ2-2
V: TRBV6-5
size: .
D: .
CDR3: CASRTANTGELFF
DNA: TGTGCCAGCAGAACAGCGAACACCGGGGAGCTGTTTTTT